A single sample is the source of the 25 T cell receptor beta chains below, sequenced in a study of blood T cell repertoires in COVID-19 (dated by TCRdb to the early 2020s). The library was prepared using the immunoSEQ multiplex PCR assay. The immuneACCESS repertoire file appears here via TCRdb, limited to in-frame rearrangements. These files lack a portion of the clones; in checked studies, under half of the deficit traces to unresolved V genes, and the cause of the others is not known. The sample profile shows tens of thousands of clones; roughly 85% of them were found once. The ten largest clones capture roughly 13% of the sample. Sequencing was carried out using peripheral blood. The receptors were gathered from a human donor in a cohort sampled during active COVID-19.

The CDR3 bases are TGCAGTGCTAGTGTGGGCGGGTTCGGAGTCTATGGCTACACCTTC. Its translation is CSASVGGFGVYGYTF. The J gene is TRBJ1-2, the V gene TRBV20-1, with D hard to call. The CDR3 is made up of 15 amino acids. V gave up 3 bases and J gave up 4 bases, with 18 bases separating them. Germline lookup yields CDR1 DFQATT and CDR2 SNEGSKA (reference sequence).

V usage is TRBV28 and J usage is TRBJ2-2; unclear D gene. The CDR3 has 13 residues. Between the trimmed V and J ends, which lost 11 bases and 0 bases, there was a span of 10 bases. Germline lookup yields CDR1 MDHEN and CDR2 SYDVKM. The CDR3 protein is CASSETNTGELFF. DNA of the CDR3: TGTGCCTCGAGCGAAACGAACACCGGGGAGCTGTTTTTT.

The gene calls are TRBV6-2 or TRBV6-3 and TRBJ1-4; possibly TRBD1 for D (6 bases). Per the germline V gene, CDR1 is MNHEY and CDR2 is SVGEGT. The V gene lost 4 bases and the J gene lost 5 bases, with 14 bases spanning the gap. The CDR3 runs to 15 residues. The CDR3, as DNA: TGTGCCAGCAGTTCCTCACAGGGATGGAATGAAAAACTGTTTTTT. Its translation is CASSSSQGWNEKLFF.

The J gene is TRBJ1-1, the V gene TRBV25-1; D remains ambiguous. Germline CDR1 and CDR2: MGHDK and SYGVNS. This CDR3 has 15 amino acids. Trimming shortened V by 0 bases and J by 3 bases, and 11 bases separated the two germline ends. The CDR3, as DNA: TGTGCCAGCAGTGAATATGAGGTTATGGACACTGAAGCTTTCTTT. Residues: CASSEYEVMDTEAFF.

The CDR3 DNA reads TGTGCCAACCGTCACGGGACAGGGGAGGGCTACACCTTC. Protein product: CANRHGTGEGYTF. V gene TRBV12-3 or TRBV12-4 combines with J gene TRBJ1-2; 10 bases map to TRBD1. Trimming at V came to 10 bases and at J to 8 bases, leaving 10 bases not matched to a gene. This CDR3 is 13 amino acids long.

J is TRBJ2-2 and V is TRBV19; D might be TRBD1 (6 bases). The CDR3 spans 19 residues. Per the germline V gene, CDR1 is LNHDA and CDR2 is SQIVND (reference sequence). V was clipped by 6 bases and J by 4 bases, with 27 bases between them. CDR3 sequence: CASSTGHEVTGPFTGELFF. DNA for the CDR3: TGTGCCAGTAGCACGGGACATGAGGTGACCGGCCCCTTCACCGGGGAGCTGTTTTTT.

V usage is TRBV9 and J usage is TRBJ1-5, with D perhaps TRBD1 (6 bases). V lost 4 bases to trimming and J lost 3 bases, with 14 bases between them. CDR3 length: 15 amino acids. Germline V gene lookup returns CDR1 SGDLS and CDR2 YYNGEE. The CDR3 DNA follows: TGTGCCAGCAGCACGTCGACAGGTTACAATCAGCCCCAGCATTTT. Protein product: CASSTSTGYNQPQHF.

V usage is TRBV7-2 and J usage is TRBJ1-1; a possible D gene is TRBD1 (5 bases). Trimming pared 4 bases from V and 5 bases from J, leaving 17 bases between. CDR3 length: 15 amino acids. Germline CDR1 and CDR2: SGHTA and FQGNSA. CDR3 DNA: TGTGCCAGCAGCTCCCCTCGGAGGGCAGGGACTGAAGCTTTCTTT. The encoded protein is CASSSPRRAGTEAFF.

This clone came up once. The CDR3 nucleotides are TGTGCCAGTAGCCACAGGGGGCAGAATGAGCAGTTCTTC. It yields the protein CASSHRGQNEQFF. This sequence joins TRBV19 and TRBJ2-1; 9 bases are shared with TRBD1. The V segment lost 6 bases and the J segment 7 bases; nucleotides outside the gene matches: 4. CDR3 length equals 13 residues. Germline-derived CDR1 and CDR2 are LNHDA and SQIVND (reference sequence).

CDR3 coding DNA: TGTGCCAGCAGCTTAGGCAGGGCAAAAGCCGGGGAGCTGTTTTTT. Amino acid sequence: CASSLGRAKAGELFF. V usage is TRBV7-6 and J usage is TRBJ2-2, with a weak D call TRBD1 (5 bases). Trimming shortened V by 1 base and J by 6 bases, and 12 bases separated the two germline ends. Germline V CDR1 and CDR2: SGHVS, FNYEAQ. CDR3 length equals 15 residues.

This chain connects TRBV9 to TRBJ1-1; D call uncertain. CDR3 length equals 14 residues. V lost 4 bases and J 1 base, leaving 11 bases between the germline ends. The germline CDR1 and CDR2 sequences are SGDLS and YYNGEE. The CDR3 bases are TGTGCCAGCAGCCCACTGGTAAAGAACACTGAAGCTTTCTTT. Translated: CASSPLVKNTEAFF. Complete variable domain (other parts from reference TRBV9 and TRBJ1-1): DSGVTQTPKHLITATGQRVTLRCSPRSGDLSVYWYQQSLDQGLQFLIQYYNGEERAKGNILERFSAQQFPDLHSELNLSSLELGDSALYFCASSPLVKNTEAFFGQGTRLTVV.

This rearrangement joins TRBV6-5 to TRBJ2-1; 7 bases fit TRBD2. CDR1 MNHEY and CDR2 SVGAGI come from the germline V gene. This CDR3 region has 11 residues. V gave up 6 bases and J gave up 10 bases; unmatched junction bases: 3. CDR3 sequence: CASRSAGEQFF. The CDR3 DNA reads TGTGCCAGCAGGTCAGCGGGAGAGCAGTTCTTC.

The chain links TRBV28 to TRBJ1-6, with 7 bases aligning to TRBD1. V dropped 5 bases and J dropped 3; count of bases not matched to a gene: 7. The CDR3 covers 16 residues. The germline V gene has CDR1 MDHEN and CDR2 SYDVKM. The CDR3 region has the DNA TGTGCCAGCAGTGCACAGGGGAACCTCTATAATTCACCCCTCCACTTT. Protein sequence: CASSAQGNLYNSPLHF. The complete variable domain, with remaining parts taken from reference TRBV28 and TRBJ1-6, reads DVKVTQSSRYLVKRTGEKVFLECVQDMDHENMFWYRQDPGLGLRLIYFSYDVKMKEKGDIPEGYSVSREKKERFSLILESASTNQTSMYLCASSAQGNLYNSPLHFGNGTRLTVT.

As regards this clone: The same CDR3 also results from other DNA sequences found in this sample. The chain links TRBV7-3 to TRBJ2-4, with D possibly being TRBD2 (6 bases). This CDR3 spans 13 amino acids. Trimming shortened V by 5 bases and J by 7 bases, and 12 bases separated the two germline ends. In germline, CDR1 is SGHTA, CDR2 FQGTGA. The CDR3 DNA is TGTGCCAGCAGCCCGGAGGGAGGCAACATTCAGTACTTC. Amino acids: CASSPEGGNIQYF. Full variable domain (missing parts from reference TRBV7-3 and TRBJ2-4): GAGVSQTPSNKVTEKGKYVELRCDPISGHTALYWYRQSLGQGPEFLIYFQGTGAADDSGLPNDRFFAVRPEGSVSTLKIQRTERGDSAVYLCASSPEGGNIQYFGAGTRLSVL.

This chain links TRBV6-5 with TRBJ1-1; the D gene is possibly TRBD1 (6 bases). The V and J ends lost 2 bases and 3 bases respectively, with 10 bases between them. The CDR3 sequence is 14 residues long. CDR1 and CDR2 (germline): MNHEY, SVGAGI. The CDR3 sequence is CASSYDRFYTEAFF. CDR3 sequence (DNA): TGTGCCAGCAGTTACGACAGGTTTTACACTGAAGCTTTCTTT.

CDR3 sequence reads: CASSGGGSSYNEQFF. CDR3 nucleotides: TGTGCCAGCAGTGGAGGCGGAAGCTCCTACAATGAGCAGTTCTTC. The chain has TRBV6-4 and TRBJ2-1; D is undetermined. The germline V and J ends were trimmed by 4 bases and 0 bases, with 10 bases remaining between them. Germline lookup yields CDR1 MRHNA and CDR2 SNTAGT. The length of the CDR3 is 15 residues.

The DNA for the CDR3 is TGTGCCAGCAGCCCTGGACAGGGGGCCTCCGGGGAGCTGTTTTTT. Protein product: CASSPGQGASGELFF. The chain carries TRBV6-6 and TRBJ2-2, with 11 bases lining up with TRBD1. The germline V gene has CDR1 MNHNY and CDR2 SVGAGI (reference sequence). V was clipped by 6 bases and J by 6 bases; unmatched bases: 6. CDR3 length: 15 amino acids.

V gene TRBV4-2 combines with J gene TRBJ2-7; D perhaps matches TRBD1 (6 bases). This CDR3 has 15 amino acids. CDR1 is LGHNA and CDR2 is YNFKEQ in the germline V gene. V was pared by 1 base and J by 4 bases, with 14 bases between. CDR3 sequence: CASSQVEGGSYEQYF. CDR3 DNA: TGTGCCAGCAGCCAAGTAGAAGGGGGATCGTACGAGCAGTACTTC.

This chain connects TRBV2 to TRBJ1-1; D is unresolved. Looked up from germline, CDR1 is SNHLY and CDR2 is FYNNEI. The CDR3 sequence is 14 residues long. Trimming removed 6 bases from V and 0 bases from J, with 11 bases in between. The CDR3 sequence: CASRATTVNTEAFF. The CDR3 bases are TGTGCCAGCAGGGCAACAACAGTGAACACTGAAGCTTTCTTT. The full variable domain, completed using reference TRBV2 and TRBJ1-1, is EPEVTQTPSHQVTQMGQEVILRCVPISNHLYFYWYRQILGQKVEFLVSFYNNEISEKSEIFDDQFSVERPDGSNFTLKIRSTKLEDSAMYFCASRATTVNTEAFFGQGTRLTVV.

This clone was found a few times. This rearrangement joins TRBV7-3 to TRBJ2-5; 7 bases align to TRBD2. V shed 4 bases, J shed 3 bases, and the junction held 8 bases outside the gene matches. CDR3 length equals 15 residues. The V gene's germline CDR1 is SGHTA and CDR2 FQGTGA. The CDR3 DNA sequence: TGTGCCAGCAGCTCCTTTCGCGGGAGTAAAGAGACCCAGTACTTC. Protein: CASSSFRGSKETQYF.

This clone was counted only a few times. The genes are TRBV11-3 and TRBJ1-1; the D is unclear. CDR3 size: 13 residues. Looked up from germline, CDR1 is SGHNT and CDR2 is YENEEA. V shed 4 bases and J shed 2 bases, with 8 bases lying between them. CDR3 nucleotide sequence: TGTGCCAGCAGCTCAACAGTAAACACTGAAGCTTTCTTT. Its translation: CASSSTVNTEAFF. The entire variable domain, with the rest obtained from reference TRBV11-3 and TRBJ1-1, is as follows: EAGVVQSPRYKIIEKKQPVAFWCNPISGHNTLYWYLQNLGQGPELLIRYENEEAVDDSQLPKDRFSAERLKGVDSTLKIQPAELGDSAVYLCASSSTVNTEAFFGQGTRLTVV.

The genes are TRBV4-3 and TRBJ1-2; the D gene is possibly TRBD1 (5 bases). V was shortened by 0 bases and J by 5 bases, with 16 bases between the two germline ends. From germline, CDR1 is LGHNA and CDR2 YSLEER. The CDR3 has 16 amino acids. The CDR3 region has the DNA TGCGCCAGCAGCCAAGAACCGGCCAGGGTTAAATATGGCTACACCTTC. Its protein product is CASSQEPARVKYGYTF.

V and J are TRBV4-1 and TRBJ2-2; TRBD2 matches 9 bases. J lost 8 bases, V lost 0 bases, and 10 bases had no gene match. Germline V gene sequence: CDR1 MGHRA, CDR2 YSYEKL. The CDR3 length is 17 residues. The CDR3 DNA sequence: TGCGCCAGCAGCCAAGAAGGAGGTAGCGGGAGTGCAGGGGAGCTGTTTTTT. Translated, it gives CASSQEGGSGSAGELFF.

The chain links TRBV18 to TRBJ2-5, with D possibly being TRBD2 (6 bases). This CDR3 is built from 13 residues. V lost 5 bases to trimming and J lost 5 bases, with 12 bases between them. Germline CDR1 reads KGHSH; CDR2 reads LQKENI. The CDR3 here is CASSSLEGETQYF. The CDR3 nucleotides read TGTGCCAGCTCATCATTGGAGGGGGAGACCCAGTACTTC.

V is TRBV5-1 and J is TRBJ2-7; 8 bases align to TRBD1. J gave up 4 bases and V 4 bases, and 10 bases lay outside the gene matches. Germline lookup yields CDR1 SGHRS and CDR2 YFSETQ. CDR3 length: 15 residues. The CDR3 is CASSLPGQETYEQYF. In DNA, the CDR3 is TGCGCCAGCAGCCTACCGGGACAGGAGACTTACGAGCAGTACTTC.